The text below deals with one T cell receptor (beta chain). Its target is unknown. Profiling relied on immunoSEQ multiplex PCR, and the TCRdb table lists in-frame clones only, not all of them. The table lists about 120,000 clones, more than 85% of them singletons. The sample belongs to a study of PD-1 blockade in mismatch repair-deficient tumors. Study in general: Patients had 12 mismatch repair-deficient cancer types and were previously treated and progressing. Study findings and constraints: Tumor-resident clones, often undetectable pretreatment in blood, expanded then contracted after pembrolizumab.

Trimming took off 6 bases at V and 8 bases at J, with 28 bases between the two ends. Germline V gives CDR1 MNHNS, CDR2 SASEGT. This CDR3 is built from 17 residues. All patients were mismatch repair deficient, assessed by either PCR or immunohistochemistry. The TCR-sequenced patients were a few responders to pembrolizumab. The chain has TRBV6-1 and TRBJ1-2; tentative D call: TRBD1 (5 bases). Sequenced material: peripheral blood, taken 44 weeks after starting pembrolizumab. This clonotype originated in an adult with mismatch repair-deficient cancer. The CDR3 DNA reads TGTGCCAGCAGAGAACTTGAGACCGGGCCCAGGGTGAGGGGCTACACCTTC. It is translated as CASRELETGPRVRGYTF.